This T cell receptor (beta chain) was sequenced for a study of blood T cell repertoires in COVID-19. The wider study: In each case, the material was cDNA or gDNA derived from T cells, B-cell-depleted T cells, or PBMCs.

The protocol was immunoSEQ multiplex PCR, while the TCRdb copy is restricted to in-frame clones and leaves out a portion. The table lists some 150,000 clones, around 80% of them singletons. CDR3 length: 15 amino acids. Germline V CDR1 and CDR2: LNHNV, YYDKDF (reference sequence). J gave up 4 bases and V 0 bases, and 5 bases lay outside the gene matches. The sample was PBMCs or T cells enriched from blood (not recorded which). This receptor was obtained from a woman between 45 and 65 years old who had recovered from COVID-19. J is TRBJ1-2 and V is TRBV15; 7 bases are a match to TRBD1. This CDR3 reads CATSRDQGGTYGYTF. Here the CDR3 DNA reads TGTGCCACCAGCAGAGACCAGGGGGGTACCTATGGCTACACCTTC.